What follows are 25 T cell receptor beta chains derived from one specimen sequenced in a study of blood T cells in healthy people across ages. A second PCR of roughly 7 to 11 cycles used a sample-barcoded 5' primer and a J-beta primer mix. TCRdb independently ran MiXCR on the 5' RACE reads; one entry per CDR3 protein. Of about 620,000 distinct CDR3 sequences listed, around 50% are singletons. The sample was blood. Receptors originate from a woman at least 80 years old in good health.

The chain employs TRBV24-1 and TRBJ2-5; TRBD2 aligns across 10 bases. Unmatched junction bases numbered 7, after V lost 2 bases and J lost 5 bases. CDR3 length: 16 residues. In germline, CDR1 is KGHDR, CDR2 SFDVKD. CDR3 loop: CATSDSHSGRKETQYF. CDR3 coding DNA: TGTGCCACCAGTGATTCCCATAGCGGGAGGAAGGAGACCCAGTACTTC.

This clonotype was counted ten times or more. V is TRBV7-2 and J is TRBJ2-1, with 13 nucleotides matching TRBD2. The V segment lost 3 bases and the J segment 0 bases; nucleotides outside the gene matches: 2. This CDR3 region has 17 residues. The germline CDR1 and CDR2 sequences are SGHTA and FQGNSA. The CDR3 coding sequence is TGTGCCAGCAGCTTTGGGACTAGCGGGGTCTCCTACAATGAGCAGTTCTTC. Translated: CASSFGTSGVSYNEQFF.

The chain employs TRBV20-1 and TRBJ2-7, with 13 bases aligning to TRBD2. TRBJ2-5 explains the end of the DNA better; the J call may be wrong. The CDR3 has 14 residues. Per the germline V gene, CDR1 is DFQATT and CDR2 is SNEGSKA (reference sequence). The DNA of the CDR3 is TGCAGTGCTATCGGACTAGCGGGAGTAGAGACCCAGTACTTC. It encodes CSAIGLAGVETQYF.

This CDR3 is CATSEPLAPRGGNEQYF. Here the CDR3 DNA reads TGTGCCACCAGTGAACCCTTAGCCCCCCGGGGGGGCAATGAGCAGTACTTC. This rearrangement joins TRBV24-1 to TRBJ2-7; 8 bases fit TRBD2. V shed 4 bases and J 7 bases; nucleotides not matched to a gene: 17. Looked up from germline, CDR1 is KGHDR and CDR2 is SFDVKD. This CDR3 region has 17 residues.

This clonotype was seen ten or more times. The chain combines TRBV12-3 or TRBV12-4 with TRBJ2-4; D ambiguous. This CDR3 has 14 amino acids. V lost 1 base and J lost 3, with 7 bases in between. CDR3 DNA sequence: TGTGCCAGCAGTTTAGGGGTTATCAAAAACATTCAGTACTTC. As protein: CASSLGVIKNIQYF.

Comments on this clonotype: A clone one base away is much larger, so this may be a read error. This chain's CDR3 is CASSVGQGGQPQHF. CDR3 DNA: TGTGCCAGCAGCGTAGGGCAGGGGGGCCAGCCCCAGCATTTT. V usage is TRBV7-2 and J usage is TRBJ1-5, with 7 bases fitting TRBD1. J lost 7 bases, V lost 5 bases, and 8 bases had no gene match. The CDR3 consists of 14 residues. In germline, CDR1 is SGHTA, CDR2 FQGNSA.

There are many counts of this clonotype. The genes are TRBV20-1 and TRBJ2-1, with 10 nucleotides matching TRBD2. V shed 5 bases and J 4 bases; nucleotides not matched to a gene: 5. The CDR3 runs 14 residues. Germline loops: CDR1 DFQATT, CDR2 SNEGSKA (reference sequence). In DNA, the CDR3 is TGCAGTGCTCGCCAGCGGGAGGGGTACAATGAGCAGTTCTTC. This gives the protein CSARQREGYNEQFF.

This clonotype was seen more than once but under ten times. The chain recombines TRBV20-1 with TRBJ2-3; D is uncertain. Germline V gives CDR1 DFQATT, CDR2 SNEGSKA (reference sequence). The CDR3 contains 16 residues. The V and J ends lost 0 bases and 14 bases respectively, with 27 bases between them. The CDR3 reads CSARDRSWGLGQTGYF. The CDR3 coding sequence is TGCAGTGCTAGAGATCGCAGCTGGGGTTTGGGTCAAACGGGGTATTTT.

V gene TRBV7-2 combines with J gene TRBJ2-1, with a possible D match to TRBD2 (6 bases). The germline gives CDR1 SGHTA, CDR2 FQGNSA. Trimming cost V 4 bases and J 13 bases, with 20 bases left between them. The CDR3 totals 14 residues. The CDR3 DNA is TGTGCCAGCAGCTCGGGACCCCTTCGGGAGACCCAGTTCTTC. It is translated as CASSSGPLRETQFF. Variable domain in full (rest from reference TRBV7-2 and TRBJ2-1): GAGVSQSPSNKVTEKGKDVELRCDPISGHTALYWYRQSLGQGLEFLIYFQGNSAPDKSGLPSDRFSAERTGGSVSTLTIQRTQQEDSAVYLCASSSGPLRETQFFGPGTRLTVL.

This clonotype was observed a handful of times. The chain has TRBV10-3 and TRBJ2-3; perhaps D is TRBD1 or TRBD2 (6 bases each). V shed 6 bases and J shed 5 bases, with 12 bases lying between them. This CDR3 has 13 amino acids. Looked up from germline, CDR1 is ENHRY and CDR2 is SYGVKD. The CDR3 DNA sequence: TGTGCCATCAGACGGGGGCTCGGAGATACGCAGTATTTT. Residues: CAIRRGLGDTQYF.

This chain joins TRBV3-1 and TRBJ1-4; perhaps TRBD1 as D (5 bases). The CDR3 is 12 residues long. Trimming took 8 bases from V and 8 from J, leaving 12 bases between them. Germline V gene lookup returns CDR1 LGHDT and CDR2 YNNKEL (reference sequence). The CDR3 DNA is TGTGCCAGCTCCTGGGGGACCGAAAAACTGTTTTTT. It specifies CASSWGTEKLFF.

This clonotype came up many times. J is TRBJ1-4 and V is TRBV3-1; no clear D. V was pared by 1 base and J by 7 bases, with 13 bases between. CDR1 and CDR2 (germline): LGHDT, YNNKEL (reference sequence). The CDR3 totals 15 residues. The CDR3 is CASSQATINGEKLFF. The CDR3, as DNA: TGTGCCAGCAGCCAAGCTACGATCAACGGTGAAAAACTGTTTTTT.

About this clonotype itself: A much larger clone sits a single nucleotide away, making a read error possible. The rearrangement links TRBV5-1 to TRBJ2-1; D tentatively fits TRBD1 or TRBD2 (5 bases each). Judging by the DNA end, TRBJ2-7 fits better; the J call may be wrong. The CDR3 runs to 15 residues. The V gene's germline CDR1 is SGHRS and CDR2 YFSETQ. In DNA form, the CDR3 reads TGCGCCAGCAGCTTGGAGGTCGGGACCTACAATGAGCAGTACTTC. Translation: CASSLEVGTYNEQYF.

This clonotype appeared a few times. The CDR3 protein is CASSLGWGTSNTGELFF. DNA of the CDR3: TGTGCCAGCAGCTTAGGGTGGGGGACATCGAACACCGGGGAGCTGTTTTTT. The V and J genes are TRBV7-6 and TRBJ2-2, with a possible D match to TRBD1 (6 bases). Deletions cut 1 base from V and 0 bases from J, with 12 bases between. This CDR3 has 17 amino acids. Germline CDR1 is SGHVS and CDR2 is FNYEAQ.

The rearrangement uses TRBV6-4 and TRBJ2-3, with 8 positions matching TRBD1. The germline V gene encodes CDR1 MRHNA and CDR2 SNTAGT. Trimming took 7 bases from V and 14 from J; bases not matched to a gene: 5. The CDR3 length is 10 residues. The CDR3 spells CASISGTGYF. Here the CDR3 DNA reads TGTGCCAGCATCTCCGGGACAGGGTATTTT.

The genes are TRBV5-1 and TRBJ1-6, with 9 bases fitting TRBD1. Looked up from germline, CDR1 is SGHRS and CDR2 is YFSETQ. V trimming: 4 bases; J trimming: 4 bases; junction bases outside the gene matches: 0. The CDR3 has 14 residues. The CDR3 sequence: CASSGQGYNSPLHF. CDR3 nucleotide sequence: TGCGCCAGCAGCGGACAGGGGTATAATTCACCCCTCCACTTT.

This clonotype has a single count. The CDR3 region is CSAKESGTSGSDTQYF. The CDR3 DNA reads as TGCAGTGCGAAGGAGTCCGGGACTAGCGGATCAGATACGCAGTATTTT. V and J are TRBV20-1 and TRBJ2-3; 11 bases are shared with TRBD2. The CDR3 is 16 residues long. The J segment lost 4 bases and the V segment lost 6 bases, leaving 12 bases of the junction unmatched. CDR1 DFQATT and CDR2 SNEGSKA come from the germline V gene (reference sequence).

This rearrangement joins TRBV20-1 to TRBJ2-3; 8 positions agree with TRBD2. This CDR3 has 12 residues. Per the germline V gene, CDR1 is DFQATT and CDR2 is SNEGSKA (reference sequence). The trim removed 4 bases at V and 4 bases at J, leaving 1 base unmatched. The CDR3 DNA reads as TGCAGTGCTAAGCGGGGGCCAGATACGCAGTATTTT. Translation gives CSAKRGPDTQYF.

This clonotype was counted ten times or more. The chain joins TRBV28 to TRBJ2-7; 8 bases match TRBD1. The CDR3 spans 14 residues. Germline V gene data show CDR1 as MDHEN and CDR2 as SYDVKM. V shed 6 bases, J shed 5 bases, and the junction held 9 bases outside the gene matches. The CDR3 DNA is TGTGCCAGCAGCCGGACAGGGTTAGTAAACGAGCAGTACTTC. Translating gives CASSRTGLVNEQYF.

Worth noting for this clonotype: A much larger clone is a single base away; this may be a read error. The chain combines TRBV20-1 with TRBJ2-6; the D is unclear. Germline V gene data show CDR1 as DFQATT and CDR2 as SNEGSKA (reference sequence). CDR3 length equals 15 residues. CDR3: CRATKTVSGANVLTF. The CDR3 region has the DNA TGCAGAGCTACTAAAACAGTCTCTGGGGCCAACGTCCTGACTTTC.

The chain combines TRBV4-1 with TRBJ1-1; 8 bases align to TRBD1. This CDR3 has 16 amino acids. The ends lost 2 bases at V and 8 bases at J; junction bases unmatched: 13. Germline CDR1 and CDR2: MGHRA and YSYEKL. The CDR3 here is CASSQPFRQGISEAFF. Here the CDR3 DNA reads TGCGCCAGCAGCCAACCATTTCGACAGGGGATATCCGAAGCTTTCTTT.

This chain links TRBV29-1 with TRBJ1-2, with D possibly TRBD1 on 6 matching bases. Germline V gives CDR1 SQVTM, CDR2 ANQGSEA. The V and J ends lost 6 bases and 2 bases respectively, with 13 bases between them. The CDR3 covers 13 residues. DNA of the CDR3: TGCAGCGTCGGGCAGGGGCCGAACTATGGCTACACCTTC. This translates into CSVGQGPNYGYTF.

The chain is built from TRBV29-1 and TRBJ1-1; 9 bases align to TRBD1. The CDR3 covers 12 residues. CDR1 SQVTM and CDR2 ANQGSEA come from the germline V gene. The trim removed 7 bases at V and 4 bases at J, leaving 4 bases unmatched. The CDR3 loop reads CSAVTGGTEAFF. The CDR3 nucleotides read TGCAGCGCCGTGACAGGGGGCACTGAAGCTTTCTTT.

The chain is built from TRBV7-9 and TRBJ2-4; weak D call: TRBD1 (5 bases). Trimming left V 2 bases short and J 13 bases short, with 21 bases between. Germline V gene lookup returns CDR1 SEHNR and CDR2 FQNEAQ (reference sequence). The CDR3 contains 15 residues. The CDR3 coding sequence is TGTGCCAGCAGCTTATGGGTTGCAGGGTACAATGAGCAGTACTTC. This sequence encodes CASSLWVAGYNEQYF. Variable domain in full (rest from reference TRBV7-9 and TRBJ2-4): DTGVSQNPRHKITKRGQNVTFRCDPISEHNRLYWYRQTLGQGPEFLTYFQNEAQLEKSRLLSDRFSAERPKGSFSTLEIQRTEQGDSAMYLCASSLWVAGYNEQYFGAGTRLSVL.

This chain uses TRBV6-5 with TRBJ2-5; D is undetermined. V was pared by 0 bases and J by 2 bases, with 7 bases between. This CDR3 contains 14 residues. Germline V lookup: CDR1 MNHEY, CDR2 SVGAGI. The CDR3 region has the DNA TGTGCCAGCAGTTACTCGCCGGCTCAAGAGACCCAGTACTTC. Its protein is CASSYSPAQETQYF.